This T cell receptor (beta chain) was sequenced in a study of blood T cell repertoires in COVID-19. This study enrolled people aged roughly 18 to 89 from about 26 US geographic areas. The repertoire was sequenced with immunoSEQ multiplex PCR; TCRdb's copy has only in-frame clones and lacks some. The data show about 50,000 clones, around four fifths seen once. J gave up 7 bases and V 6 bases, and 13 bases lay outside the gene matches. The CDR3 has 17 amino acids. Germline CDR1 and CDR2: MDHEN and SYDVKM. The sample taken for sequencing was PBMCs or T cells enriched from blood (not recorded which). This clonotype was obtained from a woman in her 50s with acute COVID-19. The chain recombines TRBV28 with TRBJ2-1; 12 positions match TRBD2. CDR3 sequence (DNA): TGTGCCAGCAGCACTCCTCTAGCGGGGGGGCCTAGGAATGAGCAGTTCTTC. It yields the protein CASSTPLAGGPRNEQFF.